This note documents a single T cell receptor beta chain sequence. TCRdb fed the RT-PCR reads into MiXCR, producing one record per CDR3 protein. The table lists some 880,000 distinct CDR3 sequences, approximately 19% of them singletons. The CDR3 length is 15 residues. Germline values: CDR1 SGHRS, CDR2 YFSETQ. Between the trimmed V and J ends, which lost 3 bases and 1 base, there was a span of 14 bases. This sample stems from a study of patients and donors after allogeneic stem cell transplantation. The clonotype comes from a human donor who was either an allogeneic HSCT recipient or a stem cell or donor lymphocyte infusion donor (not recorded which). It is not recorded whose cells these are; they may come from a transplant donor. The sequencing input was blood, either unsorted or a sorted T cell fraction (not recorded which). The V and J genes are TRBV5-1 and TRBJ2-7, with D unclear. CDR3 loop: CASSSNLQRSYEQYF. CDR3 nucleotides: TGCGCCAGCAGCTCCAACTTACAACGGTCCTACGAGCAGTACTTC.